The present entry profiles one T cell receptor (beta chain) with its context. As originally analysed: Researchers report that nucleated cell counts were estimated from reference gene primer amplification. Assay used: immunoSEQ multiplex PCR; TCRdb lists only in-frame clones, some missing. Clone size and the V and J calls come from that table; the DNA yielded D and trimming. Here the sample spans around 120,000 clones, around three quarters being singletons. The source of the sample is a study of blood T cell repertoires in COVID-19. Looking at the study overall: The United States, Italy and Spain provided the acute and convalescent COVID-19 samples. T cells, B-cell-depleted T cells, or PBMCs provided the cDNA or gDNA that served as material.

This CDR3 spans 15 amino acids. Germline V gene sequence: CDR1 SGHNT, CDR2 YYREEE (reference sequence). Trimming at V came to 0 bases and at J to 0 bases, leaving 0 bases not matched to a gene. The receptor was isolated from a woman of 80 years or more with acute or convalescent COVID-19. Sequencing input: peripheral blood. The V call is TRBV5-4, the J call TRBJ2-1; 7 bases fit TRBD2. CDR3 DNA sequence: TGTGCCAGCAGCTTGGGGACTAGCTCCTACAATGAGCAGTTCTTC. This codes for CASSLGTSSYNEQFF.